This is a list of T cell receptor beta chains from one sample in a study of HIV-infected children after antiretroviral therapy interruption. Each CDR3 protein gets one entry after TCRdb re-called the 3' RACE reads with MiXCR. The table includes approximately 95,000 distinct CDR3 sequences, approximately 6.9% detected once. Sequencing was performed on CD45RA+ CD4+ T cells from PBMCs, pooled from several time points, taken from a donor given antiretroviral therapy, either interrupted or continuous. These receptors were collected from a pool of human donors with HIV. CDR3s include the opening cysteine and the closing phenylalanine or tryptophan. A D gene is named only where the DNA matches it firmly. Expanded clones are given a class, and other clones once, few, many or no size at all.

J: TRBJ1-5
D: .
size: many
V: TRBV5-6
DNA: TGTGCCAGCAGCTTGGACGGGGGCGAAGACGGCAATCAGCCCCAGCATTTT
CDR3: CASSLDGGEDGNQPQHF

J: TRBJ2-1
D: TRBD1
size: many
V: TRBV11-3
DNA: TGTGCCAGCAGCCCGGGGACAGGGGCCGGAGATGAGCAGTTCTTC
CDR3: CASSPGTGAGDEQFF

J: TRBJ2-2
D: TRBD1
size: .
V: TRBV20-1
DNA: TGCAGTTTACAGGGACAGGGAGGGAACACCGGGGAGCTGTTTTTT
CDR3: CSLQGQGGNTGELFF

J: TRBJ2-7
D: .
size: many
V: TRBV12-3/TRBV12-4
DNA: TGTGCCAGCAGTCTGGCAGGGAGGAACGAGCAGTACTTC
CDR3: CASSLAGRNEQYF

J: TRBJ1-2
D: .
size: many
V: TRBV18
DNA: TGTGCCAGCTCACCACGTCCGGGGGATGGCTACACCTTC
CDR3: CASSPRPGDGYTF

J: TRBJ1-2
D: TRBD1
size: few
V: TRBV7-9
DNA: TGTGCCAGCAGCTCCGACCCTGGACAGGATTGCACCTTC
CDR3: CASSSDPGQDCTF

J: TRBJ1-2
D: .
size: .
V: TRBV24-1
DNA: TGTGCCACCAGTGACCCTAAACAGGGTATTAACTATGGCTACACCTTC
CDR3: CATSDPKQGINYGYTF

J: TRBJ2-7
D: .
size: once
V: TRBV6-6
DNA: TGTGCCAGCAGTTACGAGTCCTCCTACGAGCAGTACTTC
CDR3: CASSYESSYEQYF

J: TRBJ2-7
D: .
size: .
V: TRBV19
DNA: TGTGCCAGTAGTTCCGGACTATCTTACTACGAGCAGTACTTC
CDR3: CASSSGLSYYEQYF

J: TRBJ2-3
D: TRBD2
size: many
V: TRBV10-3
DNA: TGTGCCATCAGTACTAGCGGACCAGATACGCAGTATTTT
CDR3: CAISTSGPDTQYF

J: TRBJ2-7
D: TRBD1
size: few
V: TRBV6-5
DNA: TGTGCCAGCAGTTACCAGGGGGTGGGGGTTGCTTACGAGCAGTACTTC
CDR3: CASSYQGVGVAYEQYF

J: TRBJ2-5
D: TRBD2
size: .
V: TRBV4-1
DNA: TGCGCCAGCAGCCAACTGGGACTAGCGCAGGAGACCCAGTACTTC
CDR3: CASSQLGLAQETQYF

J: TRBJ2-5
D: .
size: many
V: TRBV19
DNA: TGTGCCAGTAGTATTGTAGGGGCAGAGACCCAGTACTTC
CDR3: CASSIVGAETQYF

J: TRBJ1-3
D: TRBD1
size: many
V: TRBV10-3
DNA: TGTGCCATCAGTGAGTCGAGACAGGGTGGAAACACCATATATTTT
CDR3: CAISESRQGGNTIYF

J: TRBJ2-1
D: .
size: many
V: TRBV14
DNA: TGTGCCAGCAGCCAAGACTACGGACTCCCACTTGGAGAGCAGTTCTTC
CDR3: CASSQDYGLPLGEQFF

J: TRBJ2-1
D: .
size: many
V: TRBV10-3
DNA: TGTGCCATCAGTTCGGGAGACGAGCAGTTCTTC
CDR3: CAISSGDEQFF

J: TRBJ2-1
D: TRBD1
size: many
V: TRBV7-2
DNA: TGTGCCAGCAGCAAACCCCGGGACAGGGGTTTGAGCTCCTACAATGAGCAGTTCTTC
CDR3: CASSKPRDRGLSSYNEQFF

J: TRBJ2-7
D: TRBD2
size: many
V: TRBV29-1
DNA: TGCAGCGCCCGGGGCACCATTGATGGGACTAGCTACGAGCAGTACTTC
CDR3: CSARGTIDGTSYEQYF

J: TRBJ1-2
D: .
size: few
V: TRBV9
DNA: TGTGCCAGCAGCGTAGCTAGTGGGACGGGAGGCTACACCTTC
CDR3: CASSVASGTGGYTF

J: TRBJ2-1
D: .
size: many
V: TRBV28
DNA: TGTGCCAGCAGTCAGAACAATGAGCAGTTCTTC
CDR3: CASSQNNEQFF

J: TRBJ2-7
D: TRBD2
size: many
V: TRBV10-3
DNA: TGTGCCATCAGTGAGTCGACTAGCGCTGCCGAGCAGTACTTC
CDR3: CAISESTSAAEQYF

J: TRBJ2-1
D: .
size: .
V: TRBV5-1
DNA: TGCGCCAGCAGCATTGGGACCTCACCAAGTCTCAATGAGCAGTTCTTC
CDR3: CASSIGTSPSLNEQFF

J: TRBJ1-4
D: TRBD1
size: many
V: TRBV4-1
DNA: TGCGCCAGCAGCCAAGGGGGGACAGCCGAAAAACTGTTTTTT
CDR3: CASSQGGTAEKLFF

J: TRBJ2-4
D: TRBD1
size: many
V: TRBV20-1
DNA: TGCAGTGCTAGCGGGGTGGGGACAGGGCTATTTGGGAAAAACATTCAGTACTTC
CDR3: CSASGVGTGLFGKNIQYF

J: TRBJ2-1
D: .
size: many
V: TRBV5-8
DNA: TGTGCCAGCAGCTTCGGGGCATATTCCCTCAATGAGCAGTTCTTC
CDR3: CASSFGAYSLNEQFF

J: TRBJ1-2
D: TRBD1
size: many
V: TRBV5-6
DNA: TGTGCCAGCCTTCAACGATTTTGGACAGGGGGCTTCTATGGCTACACCTTC
CDR3: CASLQRFWTGGFYGYTF

J: TRBJ2-3
D: .
size: many
V: TRBV5-1
DNA: TGCGCCAGCAGCTTGCAGAGCCACAGCACAGATACGCAGTATTTT
CDR3: CASSLQSHSTDTQYF

J: TRBJ1-2
D: .
size: many
V: TRBV29-1
DNA: TGCAGCGGGGGACTCAGGGCCTATGGCTACACCTTC
CDR3: CSGGLRAYGYTF

J: TRBJ2-3
D: TRBD1
size: few
V: TRBV18
DNA: TGTGCCAGCTCACCACTGACTTTTCGACAGGGGGTCACAGATACGCAGTATTTT
CDR3: CASSPLTFRQGVTDTQYF

J: TRBJ2-3
D: .
size: many
V: TRBV20-1
DNA: TGCAGTGTCCAACCGGGCCCCGCAGATACGCAGTATTTT
CDR3: CSVQPGPADTQYF

J: TRBJ2-1
D: .
size: many
V: TRBV9
DNA: TGTGCCAGCAGCCACCGAAATGAGCAGTTCTTC
CDR3: CASSHRNEQFF

J: TRBJ1-2
D: .
size: .
V: TRBV20-1
DNA: TGCAGTGCTAGAGATCCCCAGGGACCCTATGGCTACACCTTC
CDR3: CSARDPQGPYGYTF

J: TRBJ2-4
D: .
size: many
V: TRBV5-1
DNA: TGCGCCAGCAGCTTGGTCCAGGGGGGAAACATTCAGTACTTC
CDR3: CASSLVQGGNIQYF

J: TRBJ1-1
D: TRBD1
size: many
V: TRBV10-3
DNA: TGTGCCATCGGGAGGGGGCGGGGGACTGAAGCTTTCTTT
CDR3: CAIGRGRGTEAFF

J: TRBJ2-1
D: TRBD2
size: many
V: TRBV7-2
DNA: TGTGCCAGCAGCTGGACTAGCGGGGGGCAGGGTGAGCAGTTCTTC
CDR3: CASSWTSGGQGEQFF

J: TRBJ2-7
D: .
size: many
V: TRBV20-1
DNA: TGCAGTGCTAGCGGGGACCGGGAGACCTACGAGCAGTACTTC
CDR3: CSASGDRETYEQYF

J: TRBJ2-1
D: TRBD2
size: .
V: TRBV12-3/TRBV12-4
DNA: TGTGCCAGCAGCAGAACTAGCGGGGGGGCCGGGAATGAGCAGTTCTTC
CDR3: CASSRTSGGAGNEQFF

J: TRBJ2-7
D: .
size: few
V: TRBV7-6
DNA: TGTGCCAGCAGCCTAAGGGAGGGGGACTCCTACGAGCAGTACTTC
CDR3: CASSLREGDSYEQYF

J: TRBJ1-1
D: TRBD1
size: many
V: TRBV10-3
DNA: TGTGCCATCAGTGAGTTTCGGACAGGGCTAAACACTGAAGCTTTCTTT
CDR3: CAISEFRTGLNTEAFF

J: TRBJ2-7
D: .
size: few
V: TRBV12-3/TRBV12-4
DNA: TGTGCCAGCAGTTGGGACACGTCGGAATACGAGCAGTACTTC
CDR3: CASSWDTSEYEQYF